This note documents a single T cell receptor beta chain sequence. This sample stems from a study of blood T cell repertoires in COVID-19. Original handling: Amplification from reference gene primers served as the basis for estimated nucleated cell counts. Sequencing used immunoSEQ multiplex PCR; TCRdb keeps in-frame clones, though not all of them. V and J calls and clone size are as listed in that table; D and trimming were resolved from the DNA. The sample carries roughly 120,000 clones, around 77% recorded once. Sequencing input: peripheral blood. This clonotype was obtained from a human donor in a cohort sampled during active COVID-19.

The CDR3 bases are TGTGCCAGCAGCTTCACTTCAGGAAGGTACGAGCAGTACTTC. This sequence encodes CASSFTSGRYEQYF. The V call is TRBV5-6, the J call TRBJ2-7; D not resolved. The length of the CDR3 is 14 residues. V lost 2 bases, J lost 4 bases, and 13 bases lay in between. Germline values: CDR1 SGHDT, CDR2 YYEEEE.